This entry is about one T cell receptor beta chain. The antigen remains undetermined. This specimen belongs to a study of cytomegalovirus exposure and HLA in healthy donors. Regarding the study as a whole: A link between a missense DCLRE1C variant and TCR beta V- and J-gene trimming emerged from a later analysis. Solely CMV serostatus was available to characterize immune exposure. An assumption of roughly uniform sequencing depth across donors underlay the presence/absence analyses.

The CDR3 totals 14 residues. The germline CDR1 and CDR2 sequences are WNHNN and SYGVQD (reference sequence). Trimming stripped 3 bases from V and 3 bases from J, with 11 bases between. The primer mix had 60 Vbeta and 13 Jbeta primers. Sequenced by immunoSEQ multiplex PCR; TCRdb stores in-frame clones only, minus some. The repertoire holds about 140,000 clones, with over 60% as singletons. The rearrangement links TRBV10-1 to TRBJ2-5; perhaps TRBD1 as D (6 bases). The source of this sequence is a man aged 40-49 years in good health and CMV-seronegative. The specimen was PBMCs. This CDR3 reads CASSDVAGEETQYF. Written as DNA, the CDR3 is TGCGCCAGCAGTGATGTGGCAGGGGAAGAGACCCAGTACTTC.